One sample yielded the 26 T cell receptor beta chains listed below, sequenced in a study of radiation and T cells in renal cell carcinoma. Sample time point: blood 2 weeks post-SBRT. The treatment here: 15 Gy SBRT to primary tumor, nephrectomy 4 weeks later. Sequenced by immunoSEQ multiplex PCR; TCRdb stores in-frame clones only, minus some. The data contain more than 75,000 clones, 65% to 90% of them seen just once; the ten biggest clones take up under 25%. The sample consisted of blood, taken from a patient whose treatment included radiotherapy and nephrectomy. The receptors here all came from a woman between 45 and 65 years old with renal cell carcinoma.

The rearrangement links TRBV28 to TRBJ1-1, with TRBD1 as a possible D gene (6 bases). The CDR3 has 13 residues. Germline CDR1 is MDHEN and CDR2 is SYDVKM. Trimming removed 8 bases at V and 7 bases at J, with 17 bases between. The CDR3 is CASGEGEGGEAFF. CDR3 DNA sequence: TGTGCCAGCGGTGAGGGGGAAGGGGGTGAAGCTTTCTTT.

Of note for this clone: Additional DNA sequences in this sample encode the identical CDR3. This chain connects TRBV5-4 to TRBJ1-2; the D gene is possibly TRBD1 (5 bases). The CDR3 totals 12 residues. V lost 2 bases and J 4 bases, leaving 6 bases between the germline ends. Germline V gives CDR1 SGHNT, CDR2 YYREEE (reference sequence). The CDR3 loop is CASSLDSYGYTF. The CDR3 region has the DNA TGTGCCAGCAGCTTAGACAGCTATGGCTACACCTTC.

The rearrangement uses TRBV28 and TRBJ1-5, with unresolved D. The V gene's germline CDR1 is MDHEN and CDR2 SYDVKM. Between the trimmed V and J ends, which lost 7 bases and 0 bases, there was a span of 13 bases. The CDR3 runs to 15 residues. CDR3 residues: CASTNTLVSNQPQHF. CDR3 nucleotide sequence: TGTGCCAGCACCAATACTCTAGTTAGCAATCAGCCCCAGCATTTT.

The genes are TRBV25-1 and TRBJ2-7; 9 bases are a match to TRBD1. The CDR3 contains 15 residues. V shed 8 bases and J 2 bases; nucleotides not matched to a gene: 10. Germline V lookup: CDR1 MGHDK, CDR2 SYGVNS. The CDR3 sequence is CASGEGDRATYEQYF. The CDR3 nucleotides are TGTGCCAGCGGGGAAGGGGACAGGGCAACCTACGAGCAGTACTTC.

The chain links TRBV7-8 to TRBJ2-2; D perhaps matches TRBD2 (6 bases). This CDR3 contains 15 residues. Deletions cut 3 bases from V and 2 bases from J, with 10 bases between. Germline assignment: CDR1 SGHVS and CDR2 FQNEAQ. The CDR3 spells CASSFRDSNTGELFF. The CDR3 coding sequence is TGTGCCAGCAGCTTCCGGGACTCCAACACCGGGGAGCTGTTTTTT.

This rearrangement joins TRBV5-1 to TRBJ2-1; D not resolved. V was trimmed by 2 bases and J by 1 base, leaving 16 bases between them. This CDR3 contains 17 residues. CDR1 is SGHRS and CDR2 is YFSETQ in the germline V gene. CDR3 coding DNA: TGCGCCAGCAGCTTAACAGTCGGCCAAATGTCCTACAATGAGCAGTTCTTC. Its translation: CASSLTVGQMSYNEQFF. Full variable domain (missing parts from reference TRBV5-1 and TRBJ2-1): KAGVTQTPRYLIKTRGQQVTLSCSPISGHRSVSWYQQTPGQGLQFLFEYFSETQRNKGNFPGRFSGRQFSNSRSEMNVSTLELGDSALYLCASSLTVGQMSYNEQFFGPGTRLTVL.

CDR3 DNA sequence: TGTGCCAGTAGTATATATGTGGACAATGAGCAGTTCTTC. Translating gives CASSIYVDNEQFF. The V and J genes are TRBV19 and TRBJ2-1; D unresolved. The CDR3 spans 13 residues. In germline, CDR1 is LNHDA, CDR2 SQIVND (reference sequence). Trimming pared 2 bases from V and 5 bases from J, leaving 7 bases between.

The sample holds a few counts of this clone. This chain uses TRBV6-6 with TRBJ1-1; unclear D gene. Germline V gives CDR1 MNHNY, CDR2 SVGAGI (reference sequence). The CDR3 contains 13 residues. The V end lost 5 bases, the J end lost 3 bases, and 10 bases lay between the germline ends. This CDR3 is CASSPGIDTEAFF. The CDR3 DNA sequence: TGTGCCAGCAGTCCTGGGATCGACACTGAAGCTTTCTTT.

This chain uses TRBV27 with TRBJ1-1; the D is unclear. Per germline, CDR1 MNHEY and CDR2 SMNVEV (reference sequence). V lost 4 bases and J lost 1, with 13 bases in between. The CDR3 spans 15 residues. The CDR3: CASSWYGVGNTEAFF. For the CDR3, the DNA is TGTGCCAGCAGTTGGTACGGGGTGGGGAACACTGAAGCTTTCTTT.

The rearrangement joins TRBV6-1 to TRBJ1-4; 8 positions agree with TRBD1. The CDR3 is 15 residues long. The J segment lost 10 bases and the V segment lost 6 bases, leaving 13 bases of the junction unmatched. Germline V gene data show CDR1 as MNHNS and CDR2 as SASEGT. The DNA for the CDR3 is TGTGCCAGCAGCTCTGCCGGGACAGGAGGTGGAAAACTGTTTTTT. Translation gives CASSSAGTGGGKLFF.

J is TRBJ2-7 and V is TRBV19, with TRBD1 matching 7 bases. Germline CDR1 LNHDA, CDR2 SQIVND (reference sequence). The V and J ends lost 4 bases and 3 bases, in that order; junction bases with no gene match: 9. The CDR3 extends over 15 amino acids. The DNA for the CDR3 is TGTGCCAGTAGTACCTCCCGGGACAGCGACTACGAGCAGTACTTC. It translates to CASSTSRDSDYEQYF.

The chain has TRBV7-3 and TRBJ2-1; TRBD2 matches 7 bases. Germline V lookup: CDR1 SGHTA, CDR2 FQGTGA. Trimming cost V 2 bases and J 2 bases; bases outside gene matches: 3. The CDR3 sequence is 15 residues long. The CDR3 loop is CASSLGGSAYNEQFF. The CDR3 coding sequence is TGTGCCAGCAGCTTAGGCGGGAGTGCCTACAATGAGCAGTTCTTC. Together with reference TRBV7-3 and TRBJ2-1, the CDR3 gives the full variable domain: GAGVSQTPSNKVTEKGKYVELRCDPISGHTALYWYRQSLGQGPEFLIYFQGTGAADDSGLPNDRFFAVRPEGSVSTLKIQRTERGDSAVYLCASSLGGSAYNEQFFGPGTRLTVL.

The V call is TRBV18, the J call TRBJ1-3; TRBD1 matches at 9 bases. This CDR3 region has 19 residues. In germline, CDR1 is KGHSH, CDR2 LQKENI. The V segment lost 3 bases and the J segment 2 bases; nucleotides outside the gene matches: 14. The CDR3 sequence: CASSPMGQGTDRAGNTIYF. The CDR3 nucleotides read TGTGCCAGCTCACCCATGGGACAGGGAACCGACCGGGCTGGAAACACCATATATTTT.

This sequence joins TRBV7-9 and TRBJ1-5; D might be TRBD1 (6 bases). The ends were cut back, 3 bases at V and 6 bases at J, with 9 bases in the middle. The germline gives CDR1 SEHNR, CDR2 FQNEAQ (reference sequence). CDR3 length: 13 residues. This CDR3 is CASSFGGLQPQHF. The CDR3, as DNA: TGTGCCAGCAGCTTCGGGGGGCTTCAGCCCCAGCATTTT.

The chain is built from TRBV18 and TRBJ2-7; 7 bases agree with TRBD1. Per germline, CDR1 KGHSH and CDR2 LQKENI. After removal of 4 bases from V and 3 bases from J, the junction contained 6 bases not matched to a gene. There are 14 residues in the CDR3. The CDR3 region is CASSLKQGDYEQYF. CDR3 DNA sequence: TGTGCCAGCTCACTAAAGCAGGGGGACTACGAGCAGTACTTC.

The V call is TRBV5-1, the J call TRBJ1-2; 10 bases align to TRBD1. The CDR3 has 14 amino acids. Germline V CDR1 and CDR2: SGHRS, YFSETQ. Trimming cost V 4 bases and J 3 bases; bases outside gene matches: 3. This CDR3 reads CASSPGTGDYGYTF. The DNA for the CDR3 is TGCGCCAGCAGCCCGGGGACAGGGGACTATGGCTACACCTTC.

V and J are TRBV14 and TRBJ2-2; the D gene could be TRBD1 or TRBD2 (6 bases each). Trimming stripped 8 bases from V and 6 bases from J, with 16 bases between. Germline CDR1 is SGHDN and CDR2 is FVKESK. This CDR3 has 14 amino acids. The CDR3, as DNA: TGTGCCAGCCGGGGGCTAGCCGGGCCCGGGGAGCTGTTTTTT. It codes for CASRGLAGPGELFF.

V usage is TRBV21-1 and J usage is TRBJ2-1; the DNA was not compared with TRBD2, the D call given in the table. TRBV21-1 is an annotated pseudogene. The CDR3 consists of 21 residues. CDR3 loop: CASSKVPYQTSGRAGSNEQFF. DNA of the CDR3: TGTGCCAGCAGCAAAGTCCCGTACCAGACTAGCGGGAGGGCCGGGTCCAATGAGCAGTTCTTC.

The chain links TRBV2 to TRBJ1-3, with TRBD1 as a possible D gene (6 bases). CDR1 is SNHLY and CDR2 is FYNNEI in the germline V gene. The CDR3 spans 15 residues. Deletions cut 7 bases from V and 3 bases from J, with 16 bases between. The CDR3 spells CASNGDILLGNTIYF. DNA of the CDR3: TGTGCCAGCAACGGGGACATACTTCTTGGAAACACCATATATTTT.

The chain links TRBV9 to TRBJ2-3; TRBD2 matches at 9 bases. Germline CDR1 reads SGDLS; CDR2 reads YYNGEE. The CDR3 loop spans 14 amino acids. J was trimmed by 4 bases and V by 3 bases; bases with no gene match: 3. This CDR3 is CASSASGNPDTQYF. DNA for the CDR3: TGTGCCAGCAGCGCTAGCGGGAACCCAGATACGCAGTATTTT.

This chain connects TRBV12-5 to TRBJ1-2, with no clear D. This CDR3 region has 12 residues. V lost 0 bases, J lost 8 bases, and 7 bases lay in between. Germline V gene sequence: CDR1 LGHNT, CDR2 FRNRAP. This chain's CDR3 is CASGLVPGGYTF. As DNA, the CDR3 is TGTGCTAGTGGTTTGGTTCCGGGAGGCTACACCTTC.

This clone was detected once. The chain couples TRBV18 to TRBJ2-7; D gene ambiguous. This CDR3 comprises 13 residues. CDR1 and CDR2 from the germline V gene are KGHSH and LQKENI. Trimming cost V 3 bases and J 3 bases, with 9 bases left between them. This CDR3 reads CASSPQSGYEQYF. CDR3 nucleotides: TGTGCCAGCTCACCCCAGTCTGGCTACGAGCAGTACTTC.

This chain uses TRBV7-2 with TRBJ1-2; no clear D gene. V gave up 4 bases and J gave up 4 bases, with 10 bases separating them. This CDR3 region has 13 residues. Germline V CDR1 and CDR2: SGHTA, FQGNSA. CDR3 in DNA: TGTGCCAGCAGCTCGCAGACGGGCTATGGCTACACCTTC. It is translated as CASSSQTGYGYTF.

V and J are TRBV7-2 and TRBJ2-7; D ambiguous. Germline-derived CDR1 and CDR2 are SGHTA and FQGNSA. The CDR3 loop spans 13 amino acids. V was clipped by 4 bases and J by 5 bases, with 12 bases between them. The CDR3 DNA follows: TGTGCCAGCAGCTCGAGGACCCTCCACGAGCAGTACTTC. Translating gives CASSSRTLHEQYF.

The chain is built from TRBV19 and TRBJ2-2; D unclear. The CDR3 covers 13 residues. V was pared by 9 bases and J by 5 bases, with 13 bases between. Looked up from germline, CDR1 is LNHDA and CDR2 is SQIVND (reference sequence). The CDR3 sequence is CASSGPGTGELFF. CDR3 nucleotides: TGTGCCAGCTCCGGTCCCGGTACCGGGGAGCTGTTTTTT.

The chain carries TRBV2 and TRBJ1-2; 7 bases match TRBD1. V lost 8 bases, J lost 2 bases, and 8 bases stayed unmatched. CDR3 length: 14 residues. Germline CDR1 SNHLY, CDR2 FYNNEI. CDR3 sequence reads: CASPGTAQNYGYTF. The CDR3 DNA reads TGTGCCAGCCCCGGGACAGCGCAAAACTATGGCTACACCTTC.